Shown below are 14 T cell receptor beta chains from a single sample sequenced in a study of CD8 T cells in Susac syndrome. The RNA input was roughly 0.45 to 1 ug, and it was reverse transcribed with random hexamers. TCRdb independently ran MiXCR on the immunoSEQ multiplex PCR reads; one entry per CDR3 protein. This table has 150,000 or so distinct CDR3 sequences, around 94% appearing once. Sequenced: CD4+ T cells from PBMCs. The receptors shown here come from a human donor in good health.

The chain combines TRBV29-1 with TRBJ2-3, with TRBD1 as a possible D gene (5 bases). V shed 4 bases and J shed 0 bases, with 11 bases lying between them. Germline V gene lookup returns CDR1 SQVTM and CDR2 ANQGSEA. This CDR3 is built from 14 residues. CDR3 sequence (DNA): TGCAGCGTTGGGCGGCAGGGTAGCACAGATACGCAGTATTTT. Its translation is CSVGRQGSTDTQYF.

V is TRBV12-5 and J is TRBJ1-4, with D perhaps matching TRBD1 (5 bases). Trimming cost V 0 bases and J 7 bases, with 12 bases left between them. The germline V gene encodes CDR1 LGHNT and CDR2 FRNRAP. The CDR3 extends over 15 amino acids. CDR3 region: CASGLVRGVGEKLFF. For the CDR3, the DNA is TGTGCTAGTGGTTTGGTAAGGGGTGTTGGTGAAAAACTGTTTTTT.

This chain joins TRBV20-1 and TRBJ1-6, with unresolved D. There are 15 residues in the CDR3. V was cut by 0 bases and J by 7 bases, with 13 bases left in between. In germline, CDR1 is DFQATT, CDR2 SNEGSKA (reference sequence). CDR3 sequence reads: CSARDRVWENSPLHF. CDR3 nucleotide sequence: TGCAGTGCTAGAGACCGCGTCTGGGAGAATTCACCCCTCCACTTT.

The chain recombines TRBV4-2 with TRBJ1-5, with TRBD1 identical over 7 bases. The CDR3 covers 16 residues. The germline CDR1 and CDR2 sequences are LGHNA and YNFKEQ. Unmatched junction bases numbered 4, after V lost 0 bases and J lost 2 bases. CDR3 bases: TGTGCCAGCAGCCAAGATGGGCAGGGGGGCAATCAGCCCCAGCATTTT. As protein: CASSQDGQGGNQPQHF.

The CDR3 coding sequence is TGTGCCAGCAGCTTAGGGAGAGAGCAGTACTTC. Residues: CASSLGREQYF. The chain combines TRBV13 with TRBJ2-7; no clear D gene. The CDR3 length is 11 residues. From germline, CDR1 is PRHDT and CDR2 FYEKMQ (reference sequence). Trimming took 0 bases from V and 7 from J, leaving 4 bases between them.

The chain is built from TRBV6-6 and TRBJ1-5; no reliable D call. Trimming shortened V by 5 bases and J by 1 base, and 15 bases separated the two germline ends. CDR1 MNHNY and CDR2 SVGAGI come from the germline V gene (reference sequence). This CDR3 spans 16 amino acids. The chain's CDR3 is CASSTSSVRSNQPQHF. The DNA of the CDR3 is TGTGCCAGCAGTACTTCCAGTGTTAGAAGCAATCAGCCCCAGCATTTT.

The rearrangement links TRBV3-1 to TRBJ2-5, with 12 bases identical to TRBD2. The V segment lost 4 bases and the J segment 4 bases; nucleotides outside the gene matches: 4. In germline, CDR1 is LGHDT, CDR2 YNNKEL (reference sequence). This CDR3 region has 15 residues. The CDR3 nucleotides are TGTGCCAGCAGCCCTAGCGGGGGGGCTAGAGAGACCCAGTACTTC. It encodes CASSPSGGARETQYF.

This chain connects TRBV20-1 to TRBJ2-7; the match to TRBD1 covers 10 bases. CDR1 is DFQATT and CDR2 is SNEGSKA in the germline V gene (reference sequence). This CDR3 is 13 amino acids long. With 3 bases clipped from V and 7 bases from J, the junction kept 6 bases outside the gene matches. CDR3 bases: TGCAGTGCTAGCGACAGGGGGCCGGGGGAGCAGTACTTC. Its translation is CSASDRGPGEQYF.

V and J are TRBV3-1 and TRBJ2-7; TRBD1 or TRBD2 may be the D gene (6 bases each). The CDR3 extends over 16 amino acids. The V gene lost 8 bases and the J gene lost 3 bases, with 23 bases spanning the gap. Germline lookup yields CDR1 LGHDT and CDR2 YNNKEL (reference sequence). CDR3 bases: TGTGCCAGCGGACCATTAGGGGGGAGCGTGGTCTACGAGCAGTACTTC. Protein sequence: CASGPLGGSVVYEQYF.

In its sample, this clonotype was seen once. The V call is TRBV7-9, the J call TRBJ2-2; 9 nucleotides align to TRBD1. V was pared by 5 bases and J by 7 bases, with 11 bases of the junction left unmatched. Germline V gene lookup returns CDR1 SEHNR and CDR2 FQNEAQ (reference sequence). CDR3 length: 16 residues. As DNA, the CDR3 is TGTGCCAGCAGCCTTACGGGACAGGGATTGAGCGGGGAGCTGTTTTTT. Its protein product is CASSLTGQGLSGELFF.

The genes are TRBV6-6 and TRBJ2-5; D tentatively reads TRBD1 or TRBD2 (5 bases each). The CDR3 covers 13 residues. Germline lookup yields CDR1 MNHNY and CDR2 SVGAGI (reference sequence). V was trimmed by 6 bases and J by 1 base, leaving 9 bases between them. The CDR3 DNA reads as TGTGCCAGCAGCCGGGACGTCCAAGAGACCCAGTACTTC. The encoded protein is CASSRDVQETQYF.

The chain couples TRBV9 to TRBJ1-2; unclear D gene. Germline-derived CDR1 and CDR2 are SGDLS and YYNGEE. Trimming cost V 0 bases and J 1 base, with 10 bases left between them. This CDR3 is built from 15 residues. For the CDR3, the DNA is TGTGCCAGCAGCGTAGATCCCACAAATAACTATGGCTACACCTTC. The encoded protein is CASSVDPTNNYGYTF.

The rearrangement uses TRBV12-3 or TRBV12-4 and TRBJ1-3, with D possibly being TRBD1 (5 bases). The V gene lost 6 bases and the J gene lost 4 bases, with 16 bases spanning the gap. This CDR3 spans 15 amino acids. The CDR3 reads CASSLDIRLGNTIYF. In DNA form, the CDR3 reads TGTGCCAGCAGCCTGGACATTCGTCTAGGAAACACCATATATTTT.

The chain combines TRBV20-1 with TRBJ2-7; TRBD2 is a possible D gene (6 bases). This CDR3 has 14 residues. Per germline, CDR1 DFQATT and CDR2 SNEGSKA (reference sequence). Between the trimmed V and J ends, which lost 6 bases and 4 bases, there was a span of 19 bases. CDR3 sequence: CSASGRGAGYEQYF. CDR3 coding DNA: TGCAGTGCCTCCGGGAGAGGGGCGGGATACGAGCAGTACTTC.